This T cell receptor beta chain was sequenced for a study of blood T cell repertoires in COVID-19. Germline values: CDR1 SEHNR, CDR2 FQNEAQ (reference sequence). V was pared by 4 bases and J by 9 bases, with 2 bases of the junction left unmatched. The CDR3 totals 14 residues. For this clone: Other DNA sequences of this sample code for an identical CDR3.

Participants were aged about 18 to 89 years from more than 20 US areas. Only in-frame clones appear in the TCRdb table, and some are missing; sequencing was by immunoSEQ multiplex PCR. The data contain 250,000 or so clones, 85% to 90% of them singletons. The J gene is TRBJ1-6, the V gene TRBV7-9, with TRBD1 identical over 11 bases. The sequenced sample consisted of PBMCs or T cells enriched from blood (not recorded which). This sequence was found in a woman in her twenties or thirties with acute COVID-19. The CDR3 sequence: CASSSGTGGSPLHF. In DNA form, the CDR3 reads TGTGCCAGCAGCTCGGGGACAGGGGGTTCACCCCTCCACTTT.